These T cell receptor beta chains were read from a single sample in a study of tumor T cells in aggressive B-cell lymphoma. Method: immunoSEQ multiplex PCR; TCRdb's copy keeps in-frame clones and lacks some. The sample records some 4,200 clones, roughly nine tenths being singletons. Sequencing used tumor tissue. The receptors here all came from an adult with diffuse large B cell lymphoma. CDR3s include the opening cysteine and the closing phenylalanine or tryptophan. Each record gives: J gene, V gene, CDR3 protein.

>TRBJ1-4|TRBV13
CASSPHGTGNEKLFF
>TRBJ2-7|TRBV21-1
CARHQGGVHEQYF
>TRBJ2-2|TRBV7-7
CASSMGQATGELFF
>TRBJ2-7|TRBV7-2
CASSLVSGGAYEQYF
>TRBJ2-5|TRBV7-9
CASTLVGGAQETQYF
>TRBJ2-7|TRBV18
CASSNRDRGNEQYF
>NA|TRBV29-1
CSVHTGGRWDEQYF
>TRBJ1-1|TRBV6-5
CASSYSGGDTEAFF
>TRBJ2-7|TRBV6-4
CASSGVTYSGTGKSEQYF
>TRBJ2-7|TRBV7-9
CASSLTGWDYEQYF
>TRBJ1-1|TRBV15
CATSGTLNTEAFF
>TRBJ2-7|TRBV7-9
CASSLGTSDSYEQYF
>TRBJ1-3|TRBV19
CASSPGTISGNTIYF
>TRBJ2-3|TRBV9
CASSVWGEDTQYF
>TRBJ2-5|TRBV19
CASRPTGWGGQETQYF
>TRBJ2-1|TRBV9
CASSATILADNNEQFF
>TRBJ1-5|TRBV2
CASREGQGSNQPQHF
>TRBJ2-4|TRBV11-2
CASSTTLAAKNIQYF
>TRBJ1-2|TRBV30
CAWTLTGGGYGYTF
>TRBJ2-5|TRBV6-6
CASSPSGGATVEQYF
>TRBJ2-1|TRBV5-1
CASSFTSRLANEQFF
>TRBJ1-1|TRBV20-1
CSAQTGREAFF
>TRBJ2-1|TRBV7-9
CASSLAGTGSFNEQFF
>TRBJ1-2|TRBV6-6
CATRTGAGEYGYTF
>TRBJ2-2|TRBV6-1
CASIFRTAGTGELFF
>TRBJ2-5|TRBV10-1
CASSEGREGEETQYF
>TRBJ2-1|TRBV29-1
CSVGLANYNEQFF
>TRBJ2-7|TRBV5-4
CASSLGGSPYEQYF
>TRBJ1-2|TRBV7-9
CASMSGGHKGGYTF
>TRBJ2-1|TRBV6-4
CASSDSSSGSDEQFF
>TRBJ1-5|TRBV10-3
CAISETQMGGKQPQHF
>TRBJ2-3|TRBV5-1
CASSLGLAGVDTQYF
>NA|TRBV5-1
CASTQLTGAYEQYF
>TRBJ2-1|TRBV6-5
CASSISSGGYNEQFF
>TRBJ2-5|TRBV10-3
CAISSRTSGGETQYF
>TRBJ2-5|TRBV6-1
CASSEIWGRAETQYF
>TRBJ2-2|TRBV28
CASSLNLLLFRGTGAAGELFF
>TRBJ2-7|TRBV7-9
CASSLRAGGSRDEQYF
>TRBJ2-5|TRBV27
CASSFLAEETQYF
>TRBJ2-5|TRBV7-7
CASSLRGRGETQYF
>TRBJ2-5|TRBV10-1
CASRRTFQETQYF
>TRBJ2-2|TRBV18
CASSPATGAPTGELFF
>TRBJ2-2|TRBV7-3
CASSLTPGTGELFF
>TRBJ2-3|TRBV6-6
CASSRSGGRTDTQYF
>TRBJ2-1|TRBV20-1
CSAPYPTEQFF
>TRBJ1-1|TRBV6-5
CASSYSSLTEAFF
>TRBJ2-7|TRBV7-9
CASSLRTASYEQYF
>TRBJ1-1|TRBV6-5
CASSRFGTGNTEAFF
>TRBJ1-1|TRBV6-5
CASRRGIGTEAFF
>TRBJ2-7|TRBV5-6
CASSGKGRGYEQYF
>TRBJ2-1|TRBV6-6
CASSYPGRASYNEQFF
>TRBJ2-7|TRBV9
CASSVTSGDSYEQYF